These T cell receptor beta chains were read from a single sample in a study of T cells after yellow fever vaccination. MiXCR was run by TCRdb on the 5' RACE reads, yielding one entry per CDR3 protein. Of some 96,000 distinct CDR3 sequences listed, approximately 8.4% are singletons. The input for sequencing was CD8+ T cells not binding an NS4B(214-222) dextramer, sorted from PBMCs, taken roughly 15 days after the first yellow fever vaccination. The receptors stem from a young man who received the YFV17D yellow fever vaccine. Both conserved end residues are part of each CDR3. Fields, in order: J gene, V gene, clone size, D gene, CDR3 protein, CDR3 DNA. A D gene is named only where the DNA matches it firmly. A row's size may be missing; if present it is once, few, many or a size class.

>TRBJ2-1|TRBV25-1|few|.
CASSESDEQFF
TGTGCCAGCAGTGAATCGGATGAGCAGTTCTTC
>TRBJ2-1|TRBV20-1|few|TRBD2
CSAREIGRGAYNEQFF
TGCAGTGCTAGAGAAATAGGCCGGGGGGCCTACAATGAGCAGTTCTTC
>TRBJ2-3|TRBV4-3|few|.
CASSQEALYTDTQYF
TGCGCCAGCAGCCAAGAGGCCCTTTACACAGATACGCAGTATTTT
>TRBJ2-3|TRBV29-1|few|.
CSVWTQGPDTQYF
TGCAGCGTTTGGACCCAGGGTCCAGATACGCAGTATTTT
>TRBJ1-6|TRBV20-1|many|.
CSARDPLAISPLHF
TGCAGTGCTAGAGATCCGCTTGCCATTTCACCCCTCCACTTT
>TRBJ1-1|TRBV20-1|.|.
CSAPQGEAFF
TGCAGTGCTCCACAGGGCGAAGCTTTCTTT
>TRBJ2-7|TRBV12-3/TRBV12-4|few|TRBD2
CASSYGTSGGYEQYF
TGTGCCAGCAGCTACGGGACTAGCGGGGGCTACGAGCAGTACTTC
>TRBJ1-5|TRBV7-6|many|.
CASSRSSGNQPQHF
TGTGCCAGCAGCCGGTCGAGTGGAAATCAGCCCCAGCATTTT
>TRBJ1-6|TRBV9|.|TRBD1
CASSAWPGTGNSPLHF
TGTGCCAGCAGCGCATGGCCCGGGACAGGAAATTCACCCCTCCACTTT
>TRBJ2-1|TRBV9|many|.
CASSEWGLDNEQFF
TGTGCCAGCAGCGAGTGGGGGCTGGACAATGAGCAGTTCTTC
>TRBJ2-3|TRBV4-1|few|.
CASSRTGTPSTDTQYF
TGCGCCAGCAGCCGCACCGGGACGCCGAGCACAGATACGCAGTATTTT
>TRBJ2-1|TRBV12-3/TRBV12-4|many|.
CASSFGGGSEQFF
TGTGCCAGCAGTTTCGGTGGCGGTTCCGAGCAGTTCTTC
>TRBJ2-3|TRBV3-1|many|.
CASSLEKWTDTQYF
TGTGCCAGCAGTCTTGAAAAATGGACAGATACGCAGTATTTT
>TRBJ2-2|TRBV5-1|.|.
CASSLRGAGAVNTGELFF
TGCGCCAGCAGCCTCCGAGGGGCGGGGGCTGTGAACACCGGGGAGCTGTTTTTT
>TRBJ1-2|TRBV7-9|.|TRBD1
CASSLPGQGSWGYTF
TGTGCCAGCAGTCTCCCCGGACAGGGGAGTTGGGGCTACACCTTC
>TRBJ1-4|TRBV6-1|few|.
CASSIGGRGTNEKLFF
TGTGCCAGCAGCATTGGGGGGCGAGGAACTAATGAAAAACTGTTTTTT
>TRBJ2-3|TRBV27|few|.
CASSLYAGMSTDTQYF
TGTGCCAGCAGTTTATATGCGGGGATGAGCACAGATACGCAGTATTTT
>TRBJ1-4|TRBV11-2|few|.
CASSTDVNEKLFF
TGTGCCAGCAGCACGGACGTGAATGAAAAACTGTTTTTT
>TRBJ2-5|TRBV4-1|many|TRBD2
CASSPGSGGVKTQYF
TGCGCCAGCAGCCCCGGTAGCGGGGGGGTCAAGACCCAGTACTTC
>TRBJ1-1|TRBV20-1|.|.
CSARQVGATEAFF
TGCAGTGCTAGACAGGTGGGTGCCACTGAAGCTTTCTTT
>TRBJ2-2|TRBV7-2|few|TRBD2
CASSLFVAGGTGELFF
TGTGCCAGCAGCTTATTCGTAGCGGGGGGAACCGGGGAGCTGTTTTTT
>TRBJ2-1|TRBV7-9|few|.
CASSLGLNEQFF
TGTGCCAGCAGCTTAGGACTAAATGAGCAGTTCTTC
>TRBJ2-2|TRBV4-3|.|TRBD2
CASSQDTGTSGGVNTGELFF
TGCGCCAGCAGCCAAGATACGGGGACTAGCGGGGGAGTGAACACCGGGGAGCTGTTTTTT
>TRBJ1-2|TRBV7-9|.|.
CASSHRDGGSLNYGYTF
TGTGCCAGCAGCCACCGGGACGGGGGGTCCCTTAACTATGGCTACACCTTC
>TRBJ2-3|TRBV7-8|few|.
CASSREGGGATDTQYF
TGTGCCAGCAGCCGCGAGGGGGGGGGAGCTACAGATACGCAGTATTTT
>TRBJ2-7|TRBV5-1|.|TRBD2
CASSPLSGTPGEQYF
TGCGCCAGCAGCCCTTTAAGCGGGACGCCTGGAGAGCAGTACTTC
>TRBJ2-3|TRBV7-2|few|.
CASSLAGATDTQYF
TGTGCCAGCAGCTTAGCCGGGGCCACAGATACGCAGTATTTT
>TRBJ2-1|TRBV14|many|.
CASSHYNEQFF
TGTGCCAGCAGCCATTACAATGAGCAGTTCTTC
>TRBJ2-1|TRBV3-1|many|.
CASSPSATGGNEQFF
TGTGCCAGCAGCCCATCAGCGACAGGTGGGAATGAGCAGTTCTTC
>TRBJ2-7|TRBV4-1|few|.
CASSQLRIGPVEQYF
TGCGCCAGCAGCCAACTCAGGATAGGGCCTGTCGAGCAGTACTTC
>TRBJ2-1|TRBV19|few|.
CASSIDGVSLSYNEQFF
TGTGCCAGTAGTATAGATGGAGTATCTCTCTCGTACAATGAGCAGTTCTTC
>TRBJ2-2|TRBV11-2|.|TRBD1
CASSMSRDRGHGPGELFF
TGTGCCAGCAGCATGTCCCGGGACAGGGGGCACGGCCCCGGGGAGCTGTTTTTT
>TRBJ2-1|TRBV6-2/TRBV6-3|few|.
CASSYVGWNNEQFF
TGTGCCAGCAGTTACGTGGGGTGGAACAATGAGCAGTTCTTC
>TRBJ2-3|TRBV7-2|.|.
CASSLAQWEGVDTQYF
TGTGCCAGCAGCTTAGCGCAGTGGGAAGGGGTAGATACGCAGTATTTT
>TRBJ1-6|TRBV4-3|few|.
CASSQERASRNSPLHF
TGCGCCAGCAGCCAAGAGAGGGCCAGCCGCAATTCACCCCTCCACTTT
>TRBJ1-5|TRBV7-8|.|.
CASSSGAGYQPQHF
TGTGCCAGCAGCTCGGGGGCCGGGTATCAGCCCCAGCATTTT
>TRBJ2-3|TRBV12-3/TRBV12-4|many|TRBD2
CASSLAGASTDTQYF
TGTGCCAGCAGTCTAGCGGGAGCTAGCACAGATACGCAGTATTTT
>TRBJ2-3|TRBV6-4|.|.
CASSDGREGDTQYF
TGTGCCAGCAGTGACGGCAGGGAAGGAGATACGCAGTATTTT
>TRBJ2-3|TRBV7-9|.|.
CASSSGRRGDTQYF
TGTGCCAGCAGTTCCGGGCGGAGGGGTGATACGCAGTATTTT
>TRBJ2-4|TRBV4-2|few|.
CASSRGAHFSGNIQYF
TGTGCCAGCAGCCGGGGAGCGCACTTCTCAGGGAACATTCAGTACTTC
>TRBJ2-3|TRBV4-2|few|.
CASSQEESSPGTDTQYF
TGTGCCAGCAGCCAAGAGGAATCATCCCCCGGCACAGATACGCAGTATTTT
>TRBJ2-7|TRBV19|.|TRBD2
CASSLATSGTYEQYF
TGTGCCAGTAGTCTAGCGACTAGCGGTACCTACGAGCAGTACTTC
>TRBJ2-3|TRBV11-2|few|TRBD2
CASSPWTSGGHTSTDTQYF
TGTGCCAGCAGCCCCTGGACTAGCGGGGGTCACACTAGCACAGATACGCAGTATTTT
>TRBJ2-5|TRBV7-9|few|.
CASSFWGLETQYF
TGTGCCAGCAGCTTTTGGGGGTTGGAGACCCAGTACTTC
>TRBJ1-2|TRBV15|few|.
CATSRDFNYGYTF
TGTGCCACCAGCAGGGATTTTAATTATGGCTACACCTTC
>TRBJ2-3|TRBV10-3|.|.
CAISEREDTDTQYF
TGTGCCATCAGTGAGCGTGAGGACACAGATACGCAGTATTTT